This record looks at one T cell receptor (beta chain) sequence and its context. TCRdb keeps only in-frame clones here, not all; method: immunoSEQ multiplex PCR. Among fewer than 110,000 clones listed, about 91% were seen once. The data are from a study of OX40 agonist ivuxolimab in advanced cancers. Overall study context: Patients received ivuxolimab, an intravenous treatment, every 2 weeks at 0.01 to 10 mg/kg.

This CDR3 is built from 16 residues. The germline V gene has CDR1 SGHKS and CDR2 YYEKEE (reference sequence). The V end lost 4 bases, the J end lost 4 bases, and 18 bases lay between the germline ends. The specimen comprised CD4+ or CD8+ T cells sorted from blood, sampled in a trial of the OX40 agonist ivuxolimab. The V and J genes are TRBV5-5 and TRBJ2-1, with D possibly being TRBD1 or TRBD2 (5 bases each). The TCR originated in an adult with an advanced solid tumor such as melanoma, head and neck, liver or kidney cancer. The CDR3 spells CASSGGGPGPYNEQFF. In DNA form, the CDR3 reads TGTGCCAGCAGCGGGGGTGGGCCAGGGCCTTACAATGAGCAGTTCTTC. The full variable domain, rest sourced from reference TRBV5-5 and TRBJ2-1, is DAGVTQSPTHLIKTRGQQVTLRCSPISGHKSVSWYQQVLGQGPQFIFQYYEKEERGRGNFPDRFSARQFPNYSSELNVNALLLGDSALYLCASSGGGPGPYNEQFFGPGTRLTVL.